Each of the 16 T cell receptor beta chains below was sequenced from the same sample in a study of T cells in localized non-small cell lung cancer. TCRdb keeps only in-frame clones here, not all; method: immunoSEQ multiplex PCR. The sample lists approximately 140,000 clones, roughly nine tenths occurring once. Specimen: peripheral blood, collected before any cancer treatment. The receptors shown here come from a female donor at least 60 years old with stage I lung adenocarcinoma.

The chain has TRBV27 and TRBJ2-7; 10 bases are shared with TRBD2. Germline CDR1 is MNHEY and CDR2 is SMNVEV (reference sequence). The CDR3 length is 15 residues. V shed 0 bases, J shed 6 bases, and the junction held 5 bases outside the gene matches. The DNA of the CDR3 is TGTGCCAGCAGTTTATCGTGGCTAGCGGGAGCCGAGCAGTACTTC. Amino acids: CASSLSWLAGAEQYF.

The chain joins TRBV2 to TRBJ2-7; D unclear. V lost 3 bases and J lost 7, with 10 bases in between. The CDR3 is made up of 12 amino acids. Germline CDR1 and CDR2: SNHLY and FYNNEI. DNA of the CDR3: TGTGCCAGCAGTGAGTCCACACGGGAGCAGTACTTC. As protein: CASSESTREQYF.

The chain recombines TRBV11-3 with TRBJ2-3; the D is unclear. CDR3 length: 12 residues. Germline CDR1 and CDR2: SGHNT and YENEEA. V was cut by 3 bases and J by 5 bases, with 6 bases left in between. The CDR3 sequence is CASSFSGDTQYF. The CDR3 DNA is TGTGCCAGCAGCTTCTCGGGAGATACGCAGTATTTT. The whole variable domain, filled in from reference TRBV11-3 and TRBJ2-3, reads EAGVVQSPRYKIIEKKQPVAFWCNPISGHNTLYWYLQNLGQGPELLIRYENEEAVDDSQLPKDRFSAERLKGVDSTLKIQPAELGDSAVYLCASSFSGDTQYFGPGTRLTVL.

The chain links TRBV6-5 to TRBJ1-1; unclear D gene. The CDR3 length is 13 residues. Germline V gene lookup returns CDR1 MNHEY and CDR2 SVGAGI. Trimming left V 5 bases short and J 9 bases short, with 16 bases between. In DNA form, the CDR3 reads TGTGCCAGCAGTGACCCCCGGCCAGCTAAAGCTTTCTTT. Encoded protein: CASSDPRPAKAFF.

The chain is built from TRBV28 and TRBJ2-1; D call uncertain. CDR1 is MDHEN, CDR2 SYDVKM, per germline. With 3 bases removed from V and 4 bases from J, the gap between germline ends came to 4 bases. This CDR3 region has 12 residues. The CDR3, as DNA: TGTGCCAGCAGTTTTATTTACAATGAGCAGTTCTTC. Protein: CASSFIYNEQFF.

The chain carries TRBV11-3 and TRBJ2-2; perhaps D is TRBD1 or TRBD2 (5 bases each). Germline V CDR1 and CDR2: SGHNT, YENEEA. The ends were cut back, 4 bases at V and 2 bases at J, with 8 bases in the middle. The CDR3 is 14 amino acids. The DNA of the CDR3 is TGTGCCAGCAGCTCGGGACCAAACACCGGGGAGCTGTTTTTT. This sequence encodes CASSSGPNTGELFF.

This sequence joins TRBV5-1 and TRBJ2-3; 7 bases map to TRBD1. V shed 3 bases and J 0 bases; nucleotides not matched to a gene: 10. The CDR3 consists of 17 residues. Germline CDR1 and CDR2: SGHRS and YFSETQ. CDR3 coding DNA: TGCGCCAGCAGCTCGGGACAGCTCACACTTAGCACAGATACGCAGTATTTT. Its protein is CASSSGQLTLSTDTQYF.

The chain carries TRBV28 and TRBJ1-2; D not resolved. Germline values: CDR1 MDHEN, CDR2 SYDVKM. The CDR3 has 13 residues. Trimming cost V 3 bases and J 7 bases, with 12 bases left between them. The DNA of the CDR3 is TGTGCCAGCAGTTTGGTCCGCGGGGTTGGCTACACCTTC. Translation: CASSLVRGVGYTF.

The V and J genes are TRBV19 and TRBJ1-3; perhaps TRBD1 as D (5 bases). Germline lookup yields CDR1 LNHDA and CDR2 SQIVND (reference sequence). V shed 6 bases and J shed 0 bases, with 15 bases lying between them. The CDR3 has 16 amino acids. Written as DNA, the CDR3 is TGTGCCAGTAGCCCAGGGTCCTCTAACTCTGGAAACACCATATATTTT. It codes for CASSPGSSNSGNTIYF.

The J gene is TRBJ2-7, the V gene TRBV10-2; D gene unclear. From germline, CDR1 is WSHSY and CDR2 SAAADI. The V end lost 0 bases, the J end lost 3 bases, and 6 bases lay between the germline ends. CDR3 length equals 13 residues. In DNA form, the CDR3 reads TGCGCCAGCAGTGAGTCAGCGAGCTACGAGCAGTACTTC. It is translated as CASSESASYEQYF.

The CDR3 region is CASSRRWDTEAFF. DNA of the CDR3: TGTGCCAGCAGCCGGAGGTGGGACACTGAAGCTTTCTTT. The chain joins TRBV7-3 to TRBJ1-1, with D unclear. Germline V gene data show CDR1 as SGHTA and CDR2 as FQGTGA. The V end was cut by 5 bases, the J end by 3 bases, with 10 bases between. This CDR3 region has 13 residues.

This rearrangement joins TRBV27 to TRBJ1-1; possible D gene TRBD1, 6 bases. The CDR3 has 13 amino acids. The V end was cut by 7 bases, the J end by 8 bases, with 17 bases between. CDR1 is MNHEY and CDR2 is SMNVEV in the germline V gene (reference sequence). The CDR3 bases are TGTGCCAGCATACGTTTGAGGGGGGGGGAAGCTTTCTTT. Its protein is CASIRLRGGEAFF.

J is TRBJ2-3 and V is TRBV9; maybe TRBD2 (6 bases). V dropped 3 bases and J dropped 4 bases, with 15 bases sitting between them. The CDR3 consists of 15 residues. Germline V gives CDR1 SGDLS, CDR2 YYNGEE. For the CDR3, the DNA is TGTGCCAGCAGCGGGGACTGGTTTTCCCCAGATACGCAGTATTTT. Amino acid sequence: CASSGDWFSPDTQYF.

About this clone itself: Other DNA sequences in the sample encode the same CDR3. The chain employs TRBV7-9 and TRBJ2-2; TRBD1 agrees at 7 bases. CDR3 length: 13 amino acids. Germline CDR1 reads SEHNR; CDR2 reads FQNEAQ (reference sequence). The J segment lost 4 bases and the V segment lost 4 bases, leaving 0 bases of the junction unmatched. For the CDR3, the DNA is TGTGCCAGCAGCTCAGGGGGCACCGGGGAGCTGTTTTTT. Translating it yields CASSSGGTGELFF.

For the CDR3, the DNA is TGTGCCACCAGCAGAGATCCTCGGGATGGCGTGTCCCAGCATTTT. Protein sequence: CATSRDPRDGVSQHF. The chain combines TRBV15 with TRBJ1-5; D gene uncertain. The CDR3 has 15 residues. V was cut by 0 bases and J by 11 bases, with 17 bases left in between. Germline CDR1 and CDR2: LNHNV and YYDKDF (reference sequence).

V is TRBV5-1 and J is TRBJ1-1; D not resolved. Germline V CDR1 and CDR2: SGHRS, YFSETQ. V was trimmed by 4 bases and J by 1 base, leaving 8 bases between them. The CDR3 covers 13 residues. CDR3 nucleotide sequence: TGCGCCAGCAGCCCTCGGCCGAACACTGAAGCTTTCTTT. Translating gives CASSPRPNTEAFF.